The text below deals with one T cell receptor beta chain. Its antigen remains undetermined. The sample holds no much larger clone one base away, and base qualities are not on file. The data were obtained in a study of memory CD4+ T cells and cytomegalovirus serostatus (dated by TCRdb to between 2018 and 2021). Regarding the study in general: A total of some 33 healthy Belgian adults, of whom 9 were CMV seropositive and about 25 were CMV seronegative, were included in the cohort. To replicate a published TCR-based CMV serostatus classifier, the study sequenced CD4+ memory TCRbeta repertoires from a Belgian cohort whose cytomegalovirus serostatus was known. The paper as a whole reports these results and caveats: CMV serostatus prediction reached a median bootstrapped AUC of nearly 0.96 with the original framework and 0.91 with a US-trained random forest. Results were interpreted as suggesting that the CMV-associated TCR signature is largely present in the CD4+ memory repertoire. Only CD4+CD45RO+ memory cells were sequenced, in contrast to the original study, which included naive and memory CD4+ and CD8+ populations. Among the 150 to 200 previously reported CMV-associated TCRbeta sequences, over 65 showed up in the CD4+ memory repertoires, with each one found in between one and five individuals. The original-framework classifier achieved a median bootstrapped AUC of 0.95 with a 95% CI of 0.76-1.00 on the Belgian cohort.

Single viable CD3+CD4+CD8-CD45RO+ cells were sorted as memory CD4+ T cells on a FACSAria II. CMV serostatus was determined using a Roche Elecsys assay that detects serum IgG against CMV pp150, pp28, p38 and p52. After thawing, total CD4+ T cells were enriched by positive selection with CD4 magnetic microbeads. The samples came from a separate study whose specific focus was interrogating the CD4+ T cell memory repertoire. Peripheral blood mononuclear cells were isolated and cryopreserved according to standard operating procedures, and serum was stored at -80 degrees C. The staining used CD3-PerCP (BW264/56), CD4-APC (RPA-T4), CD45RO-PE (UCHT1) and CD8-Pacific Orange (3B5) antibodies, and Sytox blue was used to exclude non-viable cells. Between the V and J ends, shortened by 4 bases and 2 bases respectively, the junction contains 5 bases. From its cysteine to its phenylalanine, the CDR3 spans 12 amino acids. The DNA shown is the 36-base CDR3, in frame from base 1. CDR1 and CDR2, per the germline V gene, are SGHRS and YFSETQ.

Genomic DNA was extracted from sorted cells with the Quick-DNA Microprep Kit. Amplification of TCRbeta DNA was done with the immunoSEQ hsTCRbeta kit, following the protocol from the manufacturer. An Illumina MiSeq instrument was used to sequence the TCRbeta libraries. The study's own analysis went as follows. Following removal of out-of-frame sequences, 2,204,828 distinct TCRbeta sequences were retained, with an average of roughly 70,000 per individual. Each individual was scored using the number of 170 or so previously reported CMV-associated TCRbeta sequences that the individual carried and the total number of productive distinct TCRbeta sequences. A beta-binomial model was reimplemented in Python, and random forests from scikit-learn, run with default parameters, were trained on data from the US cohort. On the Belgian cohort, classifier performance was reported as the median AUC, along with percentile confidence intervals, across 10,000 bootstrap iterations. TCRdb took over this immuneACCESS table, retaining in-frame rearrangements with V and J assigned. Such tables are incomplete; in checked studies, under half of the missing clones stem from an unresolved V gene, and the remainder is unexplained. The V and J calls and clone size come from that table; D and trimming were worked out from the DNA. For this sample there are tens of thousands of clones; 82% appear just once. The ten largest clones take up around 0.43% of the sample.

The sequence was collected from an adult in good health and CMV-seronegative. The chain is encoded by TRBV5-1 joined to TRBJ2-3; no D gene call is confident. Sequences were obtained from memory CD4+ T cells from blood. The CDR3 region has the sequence CASSVDTDTQYF. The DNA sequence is TGCGCCAGCAGCGTAGACACAGATACGCAGTATTTT. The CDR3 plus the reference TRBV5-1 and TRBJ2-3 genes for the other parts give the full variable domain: KAGVTQTPRYLIKTRGQQVTLSCSPISGHRSVSWYQQTPGQGLQFLFEYFSETQRNKGNFPGRFSGRQFSNSRSEMNVSTLELGDSALYLCASSVDTDTQYFGPGTRLTVL.